This T cell receptor beta chain derives from a study of T cell repertoires in cytomegalovirus infection. Study at large: CMV infection and matching HLA type were both indicated by public TCR beta signatures. Findings and limits, study-wide: HLA-C-restricted CMV-specific TCR beta clonotypes were dominant in the ex vivo response. Individuals carrying CMV plus the relevant HLA were identified by cumulative frequency of public TCR beta families.

In TCRdb, the reads were re-called with MiXCR into one record per CDR3 protein. The repertoire has about 360,000 distinct CDR3 sequences, 15% to 20% of them found once; the top ten carry 7.5% to 9%. This clonotype was seen ten or more times. What it recognizes is unknown. The CDR3 is 14 amino acids. With V trimmed by 6 bases and J by 4 bases, 4 bases remained unmatched. Germline assignment: CDR1 SGHTA and CDR2 FQGNSA. Sequencing was done on a sample of PBMCs. This rearrangement joins TRBV7-2 to TRBJ2-7, with 12 bases that match TRBD2. The sequence was obtained from a human donor in good health (CMV status not recorded). Some clones in this sample may be carry-over from other donors' samples. The CDR3 DNA follows: TGTGCCAGCAGACGGACTAGCGGGATATACGAGCAGTACTTC. It yields the protein CASRRTSGIYEQYF.